The 9 T cell receptor beta chains given below trace back to one sample, sequenced in a study of blood T cell repertoires in COVID-19. The table came from immunoSEQ multiplex PCR; TCRdb's copy has only in-frame clones and leaves some out. Among about 170,000 clones listed, 60% to 85% were seen once. Material for sequencing was peripheral blood. These receptors were collected from a man in his sixties with acute or convalescent COVID-19.

This chain uses TRBV2 with TRBJ2-5, with 11 bases matching TRBD1. The V gene's germline CDR1 is SNHLY and CDR2 FYNNEI. This CDR3 contains 16 residues. V lost 5 bases and J lost 5; bases outside the gene matches: 10. The DNA of the CDR3 is TGTGCCAGCAGTCCAGCCCCGGGACAGGGGGTCGAGACCCAGTACTTC. Its translation is CASSPAPGQGVETQYF.

The chain combines TRBV7-8 with TRBJ2-1; 9 bases line up with TRBD1. This CDR3 is built from 17 residues. V was pared by 1 base and J by 7 bases, with 11 bases of the junction left unmatched. CDR1 is SGHVS, CDR2 FQNEAQ, per germline. The CDR3 region has the DNA TGTGCCAGCAGCTTAGAGTTAGGGACAGGGTTTGGAAATGAGCAGTTCTTC. It is translated as CASSLELGTGFGNEQFF.

The CDR3 DNA reads as TGTGCCACCAGTGATTCCACAGGGACCTCCTACGAGCAGTACTTC. Translated: CATSDSTGTSYEQYF. The chain carries TRBV24-1 and TRBJ2-7; weak D call: TRBD1 (6 bases). The CDR3 contains 15 residues. Trimming shortened V by 2 bases and J by 0 bases, and 10 bases separated the two germline ends. Germline CDR1 and CDR2: KGHDR and SFDVKD.

This chain connects TRBV2 to TRBJ2-6; TRBD1 aligns across 7 bases. The trim removed 9 bases at V and 0 bases at J, leaving 11 bases unmatched. Germline assignment: CDR1 SNHLY and CDR2 FYNNEI. The CDR3 length is 17 residues. CDR3 in amino acids: CASNWGQISSGANVLTF. The CDR3 DNA reads TGTGCCAGTAATTGGGGACAGATTAGCTCTGGGGCCAACGTCCTGACTTTC.

This chain links TRBV3-1 (or the pseudogene TRBV3-2) with TRBJ2-3, with 7 positions matching TRBD2. The CDR3 contains 15 residues. J gave up 6 bases and V 3 bases, and 9 bases lay outside the gene matches. Germline-derived CDR1 and CDR2 are LGHDT and YNNKEL (reference sequence). CDR3: CASSHEDGGGDTQYF. In DNA form, the CDR3 reads TGTGCCAGCAGCCACGAAGATGGGGGAGGGGATACGCAGTATTTT.

This rearrangement joins TRBV11-2 to TRBJ1-3; D possibly corresponds to TRBD1 (6 bases). Trimming took off 5 bases at V and 1 base at J, with 18 bases between the two ends. The germline gives CDR1 SGHAT, CDR2 FQNNGV. This CDR3 has 17 residues. This chain's CDR3 is CASSREAGDRSGNTIYF. CDR3 nucleotides: TGTGCCAGCAGCCGAGAGGCAGGGGACCGTTCTGGAAACACCATATATTTT.

The chain has TRBV6-5 and TRBJ2-3; TRBD1 matches at 10 bases. CDR1 and CDR2 from the germline V gene are MNHEY and SVGAGI. The junction had 5 bases not matched to a gene; V was cut back by 6 bases and J by 2 bases. The CDR3 is 15 amino acids. The CDR3 here is CASSRTGGNTDTQYF. The DNA for the CDR3 is TGTGCCAGCAGCCGGACAGGGGGAAACACAGATACGCAGTATTTT.

V usage is TRBV28 and J usage is TRBJ2-1, with 8 bases matching TRBD2. The germline V gene encodes CDR1 MDHEN and CDR2 SYDVKM. This CDR3 region has 16 residues. Trimming took 5 bases from V and 4 from J; bases not matched to a gene: 10. The CDR3 loop reads CASSAPAGGSYNEQFF. For the CDR3, the DNA is TGTGCCAGCAGTGCACCGGCGGGGGGCTCATACAATGAGCAGTTCTTC.

This chain links TRBV4-2 with TRBJ1-1; 8 bases fit TRBD1. The CDR3 runs 15 residues. Germline-derived CDR1 and CDR2 are LGHNA and YNFKEQ. V lost 1 base, J lost 3 bases, and 4 bases stayed unmatched. CDR3 amino acids: CASSQGQGADTEAFF. The CDR3 region has the DNA TGTGCCAGCAGCCAAGGTCAGGGGGCGGACACTGAAGCTTTCTTT.